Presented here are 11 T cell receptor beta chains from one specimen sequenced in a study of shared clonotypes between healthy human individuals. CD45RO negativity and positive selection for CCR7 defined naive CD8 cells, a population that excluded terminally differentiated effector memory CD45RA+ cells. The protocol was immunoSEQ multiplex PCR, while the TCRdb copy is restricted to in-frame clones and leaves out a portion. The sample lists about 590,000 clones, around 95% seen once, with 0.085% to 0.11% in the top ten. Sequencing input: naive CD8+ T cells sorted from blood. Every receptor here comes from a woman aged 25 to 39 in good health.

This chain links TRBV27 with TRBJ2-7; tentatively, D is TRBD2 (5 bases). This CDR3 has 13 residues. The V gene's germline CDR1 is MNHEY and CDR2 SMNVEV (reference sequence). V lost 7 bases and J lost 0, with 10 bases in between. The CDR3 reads CASKQGSSYEQYF. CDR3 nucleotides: TGTGCCAGCAAGCAAGGGAGCTCCTACGAGCAGTACTTC.

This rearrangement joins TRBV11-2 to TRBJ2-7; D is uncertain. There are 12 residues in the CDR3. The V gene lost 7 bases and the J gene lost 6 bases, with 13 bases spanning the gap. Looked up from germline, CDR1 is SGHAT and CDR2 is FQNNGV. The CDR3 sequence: CASTNSALEQYF. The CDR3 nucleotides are TGTGCCAGCACGAACAGTGCCCTCGAGCAGTACTTC.

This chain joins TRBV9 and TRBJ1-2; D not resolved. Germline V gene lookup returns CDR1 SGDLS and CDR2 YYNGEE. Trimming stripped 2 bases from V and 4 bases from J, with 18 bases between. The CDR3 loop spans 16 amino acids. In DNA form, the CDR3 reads TGTGCCAGCAGCGTTACGGTCGACACCCCGGTCTATGGCTACACCTTC. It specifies CASSVTVDTPVYGYTF.

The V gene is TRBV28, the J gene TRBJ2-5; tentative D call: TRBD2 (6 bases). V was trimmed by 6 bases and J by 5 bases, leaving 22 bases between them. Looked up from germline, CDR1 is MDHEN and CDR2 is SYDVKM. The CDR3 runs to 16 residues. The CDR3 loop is CASRRHSSTAGETQYF. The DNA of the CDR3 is TGTGCCAGCAGAAGACATTCAAGTACCGCGGGGGAGACCCAGTACTTC. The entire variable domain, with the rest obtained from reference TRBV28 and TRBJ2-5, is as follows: DVKVTQSSRYLVKRTGEKVFLECVQDMDHENMFWYRQDPGLGLRLIYFSYDVKMKEKGDIPEGYSVSREKKERFSLILESASTNQTSMYLCASRRHSSTAGETQYFGPGTRLLVL.

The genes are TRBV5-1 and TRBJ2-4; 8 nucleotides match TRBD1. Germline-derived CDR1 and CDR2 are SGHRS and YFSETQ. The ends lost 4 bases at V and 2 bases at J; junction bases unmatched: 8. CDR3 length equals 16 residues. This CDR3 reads CASSVDRVLSKNIQYF. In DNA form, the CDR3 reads TGCGCCAGCAGCGTGGACAGGGTTTTATCCAAAAACATTCAGTACTTC.

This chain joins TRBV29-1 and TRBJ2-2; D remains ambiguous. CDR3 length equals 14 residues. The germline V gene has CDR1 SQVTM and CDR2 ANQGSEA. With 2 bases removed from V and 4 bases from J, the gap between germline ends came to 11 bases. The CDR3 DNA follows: TGCAGCGTTGAAAGACACGACGGCACCGGGGAGCTGTTTTTT. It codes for CSVERHDGTGELFF.

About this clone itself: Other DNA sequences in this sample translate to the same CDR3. CDR3 sequence reads: CASSLRQGDQPQHF. The CDR3 nucleotides read TGTGCCAGCAGTTTACGGCAGGGGGATCAGCCCCAGCATTTT. V and J are TRBV27 and TRBJ1-5; the match to TRBD1 covers 7 bases. Germline V gene lookup returns CDR1 MNHEY and CDR2 SMNVEV (reference sequence). This CDR3 has 14 amino acids. V shed 2 bases, J shed 5 bases, and the junction held 3 bases outside the gene matches.

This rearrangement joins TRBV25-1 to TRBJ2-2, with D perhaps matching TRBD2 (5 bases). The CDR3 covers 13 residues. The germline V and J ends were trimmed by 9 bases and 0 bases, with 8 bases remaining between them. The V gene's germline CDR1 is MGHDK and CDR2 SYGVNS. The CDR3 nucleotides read TGTGCCAGAGGACTCCCGAACACCGGGGAGCTGTTTTTT. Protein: CARGLPNTGELFF.

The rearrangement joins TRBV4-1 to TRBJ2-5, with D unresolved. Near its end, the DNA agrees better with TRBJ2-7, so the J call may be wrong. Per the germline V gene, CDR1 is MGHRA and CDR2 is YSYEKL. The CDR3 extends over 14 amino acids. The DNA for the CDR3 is TGCGCCAGCAGCCTGACATCCAACAATAACGAGCAGTACTTC. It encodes CASSLTSNNNEQYF.

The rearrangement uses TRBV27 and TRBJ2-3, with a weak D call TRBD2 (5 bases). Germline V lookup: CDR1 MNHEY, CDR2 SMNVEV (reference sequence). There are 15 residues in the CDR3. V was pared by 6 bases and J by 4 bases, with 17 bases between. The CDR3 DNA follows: TGTGCCAGCAGCCCAGTGGGGAGACCTGCAGATACGCAGTATTTT. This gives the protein CASSPVGRPADTQYF.

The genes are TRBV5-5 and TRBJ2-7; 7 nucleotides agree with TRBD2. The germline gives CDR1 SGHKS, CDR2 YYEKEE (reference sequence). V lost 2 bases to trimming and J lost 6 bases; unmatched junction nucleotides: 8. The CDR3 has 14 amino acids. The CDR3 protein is CASSLWREKGEQYF. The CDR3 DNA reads TGTGCCAGCAGCTTATGGCGGGAGAAGGGCGAGCAGTACTTC. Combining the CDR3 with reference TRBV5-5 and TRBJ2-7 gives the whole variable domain DAGVTQSPTHLIKTRGQQVTLRCSPISGHKSVSWYQQVLGQGPQFIFQYYEKEERGRGNFPDRFSARQFPNYSSELNVNALLLGDSALYLCASSLWREKGEQYFGPGTRLTVT.